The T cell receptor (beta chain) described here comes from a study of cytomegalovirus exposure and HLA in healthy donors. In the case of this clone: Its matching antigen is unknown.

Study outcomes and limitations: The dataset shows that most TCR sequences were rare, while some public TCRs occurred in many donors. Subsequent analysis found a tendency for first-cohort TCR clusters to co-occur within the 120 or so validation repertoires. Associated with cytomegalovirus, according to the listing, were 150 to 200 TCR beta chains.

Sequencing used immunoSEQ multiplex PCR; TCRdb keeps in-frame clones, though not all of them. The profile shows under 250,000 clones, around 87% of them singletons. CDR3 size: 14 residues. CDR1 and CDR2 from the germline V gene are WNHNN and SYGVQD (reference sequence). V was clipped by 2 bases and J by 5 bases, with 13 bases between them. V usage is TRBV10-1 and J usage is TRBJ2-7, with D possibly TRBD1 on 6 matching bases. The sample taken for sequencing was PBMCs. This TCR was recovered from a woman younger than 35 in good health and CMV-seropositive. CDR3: CASSENGQFDEQYF. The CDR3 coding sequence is TGCGCCAGCAGTGAGAACGGACAGTTCGACGAGCAGTACTTC.